The sample holds one count of the clone carrying this T cell receptor beta chain. The antigen remains undetermined. This record comes from a study of blood T cells in healthy people across ages. Study-level information: T cells yielded about one barcoded beta molecule per two cells through template switching.

General study findings and limits: The study lacked donor CMV status, which possibly confounded expanded clonotype changes. Higher diversity, along with more naive CD4+ cells, distinguished long-lived donors from aged donors.

Sample-barcoded 5' priming and a J-beta primer mix drove a second PCR of about 6 to 12 cycles. Each cDNA molecule was tagged by a template-switch adaptor that had 12 random nucleotides. TCRdb reprocessed the 5' RACE reads with MiXCR, giving one entry per CDR3 protein. The sample lists around 620,000 distinct CDR3 sequences, 27% seen once, with approximately 17% in the top ten. The TCR comes from an older woman in good health. Source material: blood.

The CDR3 reads CSARLAGVVADTQYF. In DNA form, the CDR3 reads TGCAGTGCTAGACTAGCGGGAGTTGTGGCAGATACGCAGTATTTT. This chain joins TRBV20-1 and TRBJ2-3; TRBD2 agrees at 10 bases. Germline values: CDR1 DFQATT, CDR2 SNEGSKA (reference sequence). The length of the CDR3 is 15 residues. The trim removed 2 bases at V and 4 bases at J, leaving 6 bases unmatched.